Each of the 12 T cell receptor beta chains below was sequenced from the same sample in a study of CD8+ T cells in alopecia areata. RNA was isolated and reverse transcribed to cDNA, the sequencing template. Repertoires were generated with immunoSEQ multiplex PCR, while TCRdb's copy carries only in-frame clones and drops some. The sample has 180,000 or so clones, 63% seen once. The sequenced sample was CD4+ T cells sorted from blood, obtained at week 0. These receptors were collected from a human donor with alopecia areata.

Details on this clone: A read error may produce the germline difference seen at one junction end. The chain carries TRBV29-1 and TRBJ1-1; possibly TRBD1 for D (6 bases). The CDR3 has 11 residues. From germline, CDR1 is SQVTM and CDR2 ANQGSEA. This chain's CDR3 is CSVEKGGPRIF. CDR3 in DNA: TGCAGCGTTGAAAAGGGGGGGCCCCGCATCTTT.

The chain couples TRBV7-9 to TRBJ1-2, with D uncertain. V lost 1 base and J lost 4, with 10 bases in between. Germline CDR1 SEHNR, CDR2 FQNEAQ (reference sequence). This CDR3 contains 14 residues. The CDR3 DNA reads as TGTGCCAGCAGCTTAGATGAAGGATTCTATGGCTACACCTTC. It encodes CASSLDEGFYGYTF.

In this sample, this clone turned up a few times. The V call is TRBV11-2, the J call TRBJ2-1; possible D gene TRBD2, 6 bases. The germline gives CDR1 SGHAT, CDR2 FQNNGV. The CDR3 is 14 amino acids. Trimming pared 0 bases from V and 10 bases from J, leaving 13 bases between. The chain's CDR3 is CASSLDLTSREQFF. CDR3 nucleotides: TGTGCCAGCAGCTTAGATCTTACTAGCAGGGAGCAGTTCTTC.

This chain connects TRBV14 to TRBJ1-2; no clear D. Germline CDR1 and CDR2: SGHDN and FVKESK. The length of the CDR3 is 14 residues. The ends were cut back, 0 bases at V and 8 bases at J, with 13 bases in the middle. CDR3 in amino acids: CASSQDWEFKGYTF. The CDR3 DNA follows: TGTGCCAGCAGCCAAGACTGGGAATTCAAGGGCTACACCTTC.

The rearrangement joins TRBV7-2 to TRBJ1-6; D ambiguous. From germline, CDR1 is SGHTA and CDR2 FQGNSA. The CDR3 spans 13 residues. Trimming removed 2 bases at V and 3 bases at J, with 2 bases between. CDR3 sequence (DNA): TGTGCCAGCAGCTTAAACTATAATTCACCCCTCCACTTT. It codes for CASSLNYNSPLHF.

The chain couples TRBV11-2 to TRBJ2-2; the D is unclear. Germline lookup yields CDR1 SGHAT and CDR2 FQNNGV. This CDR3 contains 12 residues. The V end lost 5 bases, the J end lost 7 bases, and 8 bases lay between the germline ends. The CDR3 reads CASSPLLGELFF. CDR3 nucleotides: TGTGCCAGCAGCCCTCTTCTCGGGGAGCTGTTTTTT.

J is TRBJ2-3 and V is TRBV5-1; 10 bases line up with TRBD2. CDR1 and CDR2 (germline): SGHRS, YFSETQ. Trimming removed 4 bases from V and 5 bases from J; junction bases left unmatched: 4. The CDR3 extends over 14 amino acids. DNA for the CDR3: TGCGCCAGCAGCGAACGACTAGCGGGAGATACGCAGTATTTT. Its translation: CASSERLAGDTQYF.

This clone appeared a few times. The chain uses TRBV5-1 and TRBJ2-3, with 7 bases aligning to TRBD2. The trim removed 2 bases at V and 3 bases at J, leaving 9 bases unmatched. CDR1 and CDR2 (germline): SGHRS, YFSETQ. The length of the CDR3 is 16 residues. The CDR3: CASSFASAGGTDTQYF. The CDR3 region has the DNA TGCGCCAGCAGCTTCGCTAGCGCCGGGGGGACAGATACGCAGTATTTT.

This chain's CDR3 is CASSVTGRSFGYTF. The CDR3 bases are TGTGCCAGCAGCGTGACAGGGAGATCATTTGGCTACACCTTC. The genes are TRBV14 and TRBJ1-2, with TRBD1 matching over 7 bases. There are 14 residues in the CDR3. Germline CDR1 reads SGHDN; CDR2 reads FVKESK. The V gene end was trimmed by 5 bases and the J gene end by 7 bases; junction bases not matched to a gene: 10.

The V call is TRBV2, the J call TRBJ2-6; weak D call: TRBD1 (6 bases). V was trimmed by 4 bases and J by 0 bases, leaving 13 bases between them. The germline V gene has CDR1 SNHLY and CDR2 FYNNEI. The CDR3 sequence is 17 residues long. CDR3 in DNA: TGTGCCAGCAGTGGCGGCAGGGGAACCTCTGGGGCCAACGTCCTGACTTTC. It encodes CASSGGRGTSGANVLTF.

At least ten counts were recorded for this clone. CDR3 DNA sequence: TGCGCCAGCAGCTTGAGCCCACTAGCGGGGGCCTCCACAGATACGCAGTATTTT. As protein: CASSLSPLAGASTDTQYF. This rearrangement joins TRBV5-1 to TRBJ2-3, with 11 positions matching TRBD2. The CDR3 contains 18 residues. CDR1 is SGHRS and CDR2 is YFSETQ in the germline V gene. J lost 2 bases, V lost 1 base, and 9 bases had no gene match. Drawing the rest from reference TRBV5-1 and TRBJ2-3, the complete variable domain is KAGVTQTPRYLIKTRGQQVTLSCSPISGHRSVSWYQQTPGQGLQFLFEYFSETQRNKGNFPGRFSGRQFSNSRSEMNVSTLELGDSALYLCASSLSPLAGASTDTQYFGPGTRLTVL.

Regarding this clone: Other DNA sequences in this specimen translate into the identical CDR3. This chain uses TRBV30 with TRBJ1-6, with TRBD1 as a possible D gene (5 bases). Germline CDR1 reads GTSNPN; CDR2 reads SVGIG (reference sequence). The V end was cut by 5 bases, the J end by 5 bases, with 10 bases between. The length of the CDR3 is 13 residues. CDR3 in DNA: TGTGCCTGGTCAGAAGGGGATAATTCACCCCTCCACTTT. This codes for CAWSEGDNSPLHF.